This T cell receptor beta chain was captured by sequencing in a study of regulatory T cells in long-lasting Graves disease. About the study: Recently diagnosed Graves' patients had received antithyroid drugs for under 3 months. Study-level results: Accuracy could have been hurt by small sample size.

The TCR beta library used iRepertoire HTBI primers with Arm-PCR amplification of CDR3. TCRdb recomputed calls from the multiplex PCR reads with MiXCR, one row per CDR3 protein. The sample lists 350,000 to 450,000 distinct CDR3 sequences, more than 12% occurring once. Time point reported: newly diagnosed GD, antithyroid drugs for less than 3 months. With RNA extracted from PBMCs as input, the TCR library was made. This clonotype has at least ten counts. What it recognizes is unknown. The V and J ends lost 3 bases and 3 bases respectively, with 14 bases between them. In germline, CDR1 is KGHSH, CDR2 LQKENI. This CDR3 has 16 residues. The data were also submitted as part of a second study, on T cells in Graves' hyperthyroidism and ophthalmopathy. Per that paper: Exclusion criteria comprised uncontrolled infection, other autoimmune disease, pregnancy or lactation. Among clonotypes expanded in thyroid above 0.001, most were also found in blood.

This TCR derives from a woman aged 30 to 39 with Graves disease. V is TRBV18 and J is TRBJ2-2, with a possible D match to TRBD1 (5 bases). The sequencing here drew on peripheral blood mononuclear cells (PBMCs), taken at new diagnosis, from a patient treated with antithyroid drugs. The CDR3 DNA sequence: TGTGCCAGCTCACCCTCTTCCGCCAGGGACACCGGGGAGCTGTTTTTT. Protein sequence: CASSPSSARDTGELFF.